The text below deals with one T cell receptor beta chain. It has no known antigen specificity. One base away there is no much larger clone; base qualities are not given. The data belong to a study of CD8 T cells in ankylosing spondylitis (dated by TCRdb to 2015 to 2018). Regarding the study in general: The study set out to find disease-linked TCR variants by profiling T cell receptor beta repertoires in ankylosing spondylitis patients and healthy donors. Peripheral blood was sampled, and synovial fluid was also collected from ankylosing spondylitis patients. The full study cohort was made up of 20 to 25 ankylosing spondylitis patients and roughly 100 healthy donors. The research as a whole found: According to the report, matched synovial fluid samples from ankylosing spondylitis patients were significantly enriched for the disease-linked clones. The disease-linked clones had a CD8+ phenotype and were found at relatively low frequencies in peripheral blood. Some motif variants were previously reported in synovial fluid and blood of reactive arthritis patients, suggesting common disease-initiation mechanisms. Blood from ankylosing spondylitis patients appeared to be characterized by a TCR beta motif made up of fewer than ten highly homologous amino acid variants.

Its CDR3 holds 14 amino acids, cysteine through phenylalanine. Only CDR3 DNA is held: 42 bases, read in frame from base 1. V was cut back by 10 bases and J by 2 bases, leaving a gap of 15 bases between them. Taken from the germline V gene, the CDR1 and CDR2 loops are ENHRY and SYGVKD. This sample was sequenced with an Illumina HiSeq 2500. Quantitative 5'-RACE with molecular barcodes was used to prepare TCR beta libraries. The authors processed their data as follows. To identify disease-linked TCR variants, a new computational method was used, one built on a probabilistic model of VDJ rearrangement. Clones were called with MiXCR by TCRdb after fastp trimmed the public reads at Q25, and only in-frame beta chains were retained. CDR3 protein sequences are deduplicated, and each keeps its most common genes and DNA. The V and J calls and clone size are TCRdb's, not the authors'. The sample yields about 190,000 distinct CDR3 sequences; around 13% were counted once. 9.5% to 11% of the sample belongs to the ten largest clones.

Recombination joined TRBV10-3 with TRBJ1-5; tentative D gene TRBD1, with 5 bases matching. This receptor was identified in a female donor with ankylosing spondylitis or in good health (not recorded which). The sequenced sample consisted of blood, either unsorted or a sorted T cell fraction (not recorded which). The CDR3 reads as follows: CATTTSGGNQPQHF. The sequence in DNA is TGTGCCACCACCACCTCGGGGGGCAATCAGCCCCAGCATTTT.